These T cell receptor beta chains were read from a single sample in a study of glioma-infiltrating T cells after dendritic cell vaccination. Assay: immunoSEQ multiplex PCR; the TCRdb copy retains only in-frame clones and omits some. Here the sample spans 90,000 or so clones, approximately 81% being singletons. Sequences were derived from blood, sampled before dendritic cell vaccination. These receptors were taken from a human donor with glioblastoma. Each CDR3 is given without its conserved first and last residue. D genes are given only for firm matches.

>-|TRBJ2-1|TRBV13
ASSGRQGTYNEQF
>-|TRBJ2-3|TRBV6-4
ASSDSLATDTQY
>-|TRBJ1-4|TRBV7-9
ASSLAQGNEKLF
>-|TRBJ1-2|TRBV19
ASSIATWSLDGYT
>-|TRBJ2-1|TRBV5-1
ASSLSPGGTNEQF
>TRBD1|TRBJ1-6|TRBV4-1
ASSQDLGQRSSYNSPLH
>TRBD2|TRBJ2-1|TRBV5-1
ASSFGAGGSYNEQF
>-|TRBJ2-2|TRBV6-1
ASSGERGTGELF
>TRBD1|TRBJ2-7|TRBV7-2
ASSLEIGTGAYEQY
>TRBD1|TRBJ2-3|TRBV9
ASSEGTDSTDTQY
>-|TRBJ1-1|TRBV5-6
ASSPDTGRVATEAF
>TRBD1|TRBJ2-7|TRBV6-5
ASTRGRGEQY
>-|TRBJ1-1|TRBV29-1
SVVSGVNTEAF
>TRBD1|TRBJ1-1|TRBV2
ASSEQGTGRTEAF
>-|TRBJ1-2|TRBV27
ASSFNKGDGYT
>TRBD1|TRBJ2-6|TRBV7-3
ASSSTSPGTGDYSGANVLT
>-|TRBJ2-3|TRBV9
ASSDEGGGHDTQY
>-|TRBJ1-2|TRBV5-1
ASSLEQPRYGYT
>-|TRBJ1-1|TRBV5-1
ASSLGGDTEAF
>TRBD1|TRBJ2-1|TRBV18
ASSPRTGVYNEQF
>-|TRBJ2-7|TRBV13
ASSLVQTNEQY
>TRBD2|TRBJ2-1|TRBV10-3
AISGGGASGREFYNEQF
>TRBD2|TRBJ2-7|TRBV10-3
AIRQSSGPSSYEQY
>-|TRBJ2-7|TRBV5-1
ASSPDSYEQY
>TRBD2|TRBJ2-7|TRBV30
AWRVPMGTSGSSGYEQY
>-|TRBJ1-1|TRBV25-1
ASSQGLQAF
>TRBD2|TRBJ2-7|TRBV7-9
ASSRLTSGGTYEQY
>-|TRBJ2-1|TRBV7-7
ASSPGQSSEQF
>-|TRBJ2-1|TRBV10-2
ASSETGSYNEQF
>TRBD1|TRBJ2-5|TRBV6-1
ASSGTGAQETQY
>TRBD1|TRBJ1-4|TRBV2
ASSSDRIEKLF
>TRBD1|TRBJ1-5|TRBV5-1
ASSATGVSNQPQH
>-|TRBJ2-4|TRBV7-8
ASSEAGGPLAKNIQY
>-|TRBJ1-2|TRBV10-3
AISDLGQALGYT
>-|TRBJ1-1|TRBV2
ASRTDMNTEAF
>TRBD1|TRBJ1-2|TRBV6-5
ASMPGQGRRYT
>-|TRBJ1-1|TRBV11-3
ASSLQDNTEAF
>-|TRBJ2-7|TRBV5-1
ASSLGKGGYEQY
>-|TRBJ1-3|TRBV5-6
ASSLGIRGPGNTIY
>TRBD2|TRBJ2-3|TRBV6-5
ASSYRGLAGTDTQY
>-|TRBJ2-1|TRBV19
ASSMGADNEQF
>TRBD1|TRBJ2-7|TRBV5-1
ASRPGGAGYEQY